The count of the clone carrying this T cell receptor (beta chain) is one. This sample stems from a study of blood T cell repertoires in COVID-19. Looking at the study overall: The study drew acute and convalescent COVID-19 samples from the United States, Italy and Spain.

The table came from immunoSEQ multiplex PCR; TCRdb's copy has only in-frame clones and leaves some out. Of approximately 470,000 clones listed, approximately 83% are singletons. The V end lost 0 bases, the J end lost 6 bases, and 9 bases lay between the germline ends. CDR1 SGHRS and CDR2 YFSETQ come from the germline V gene. The CDR3 loop spans 13 amino acids. The clonotype originates from a human donor in a cohort sampled during active COVID-19. Sequencing was performed on peripheral blood. V is TRBV5-1 and J is TRBJ1-1; D not certain. In DNA form, the CDR3 reads TGCGCCAGCAGCTTGGGAGGGCCCCCTGAAGCTTTCTTT. Its protein product is CASSLGGPPEAFF.